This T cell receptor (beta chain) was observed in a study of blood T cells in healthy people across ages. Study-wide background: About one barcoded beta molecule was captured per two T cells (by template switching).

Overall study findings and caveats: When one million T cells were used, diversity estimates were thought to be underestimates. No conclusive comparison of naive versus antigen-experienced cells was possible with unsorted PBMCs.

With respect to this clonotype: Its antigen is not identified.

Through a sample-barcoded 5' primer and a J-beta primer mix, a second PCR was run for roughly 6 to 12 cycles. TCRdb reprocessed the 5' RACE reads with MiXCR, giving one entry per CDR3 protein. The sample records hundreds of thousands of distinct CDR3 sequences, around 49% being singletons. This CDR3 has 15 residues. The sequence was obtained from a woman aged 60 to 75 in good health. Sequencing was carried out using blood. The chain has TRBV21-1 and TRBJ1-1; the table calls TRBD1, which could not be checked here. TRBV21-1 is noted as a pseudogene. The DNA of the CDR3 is TGTGCCAGCATCGACATACCCGTGGGGGTGACTGAAGCTTTCTTT. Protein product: CASIDIPVGVTEAFF.